The rows below give T cell receptor beta chains drawn from one sample of a study of STAT3 mutations in large granular lymphocyte leukemia. Sequencing was performed with immunoSEQ multiplex PCR; in TCRdb, only in-frame clones are kept and a portion is missing. Counted here are 5,000 or so clones, around 71% occurring once; the ten biggest clones make up roughly 43%. The sample consisted of PBMCs. The receptor source for this set is a human donor with T large granular lymphocyte leukemia. Some clones in this sample may be carry-over from other donors' samples. The CDR3 runs from the conserved cysteine through the conserved F or W. The D gene is left open where the match is weak. Only part of the rows carry a size: once, few, many, or a class if the clone is expanded.

V	D	size	J	CDR3	DNA
TRBV5-1	TRBD1	NA	TRBJ1-6	CASSLGQGNSPLHF	TGCGCCAGCAGCTTAGGACAGGGAAATTCACCCCTCCACTTT
TRBV2	NA	NA	TRBJ1-4	CATQKGRSSNEKLFF	TGTGCCACACAGAAAGGCCGGAGTTCTAATGAAAAACTGTTTTTT
TRBV30	NA	NA	TRBJ1-2	CAWSVLGQGGTEDYGYTF	TGTGCCTGGAGTGTACTAGGTCAAGGGGGTACGGAAGACTATGGCTACACCTTC
TRBV28	TRBD1	NA	TRBJ2-7	CASSLRGPYYEQYF	TGTGCCAGCAGTTTGAGGGGGCCCTACTACGAGCAGTACTTC
TRBV6-4	NA	NA	TRBJ2-5	CASQETQYF	TGTGCCAGCCAAGAGACCCAGTACTTC
TRBV30	NA	NA	TRBJ2-3	CAWSGPVITDTQYF	TGTGCCTGGAGTGGGCCAGTGATCACAGATACGCAGTATTTT
TRBV29-1	NA	NA	TRBJ1-1	CSGADGTEAFF	TGCAGCGGTGCGGATGGGACTGAAGCTTTCTTT
TRBV30	TRBD1	NA	TRBJ1-5	CAWSPKGAQPQHF	TGTGCCTGGAGCCCGAAGGGGGCTCAGCCCCAGCATTTT
TRBV5-1	NA	NA	TRBJ1-2	CASSLGGVTYGYTF	TGCGCCAGCAGCTTGGGGGGGGTTACCTATGGCTACACCTTC
TRBV5-1	TRBD1	NA	TRBJ1-6	CASSLDRGSSPLHF	TGCGCCAGCAGCTTAGACAGGGGGAGTTCACCCCTCCACTTT
TRBV29-1	TRBD1	once	TRBJ1-2	CSTQGANYGYTF	TGCAGCACACAGGGGGCTAACTATGGCTACACCTTC
TRBV5-4	TRBD1	NA	TRBJ2-5	CASSAGQGSGETQYF	TGTGCCAGCAGTGCAGGACAGGGGAGTGGAGAGACCCAGTACTTC
TRBV10-3	TRBD2	NA	TRBJ2-7	CAISESRLKREVSYEQYF	TGTGCCATCAGTGAGTCTCGGCTTAAGCGGGAGGTCTCCTACGAGCAGTACTTC
TRBV5-1	NA	NA	TRBJ2-7	CASSPDDGRRSYEQYF	TGCGCCAGCAGCCCCGACGACGGACGCCGCTCCTACGAGCAGTACTTC
TRBV5-1	TRBD1	NA	TRBJ2-7	CASSLEWGQGAYEQYF	TGCGCCAGCAGCTTGGAGTGGGGACAGGGGGCTTACGAGCAGTACTTC
TRBV25-1	NA	few	TRBJ1-1	CASSRQLNTEAFF	TGTGCCAGCAGTAGACAGCTGAACACTGAAGCTTTCTTT
TRBV6-5	NA	NA	TRBJ1-5	CASSLLSPNQPQHF	TGTGCCAGCAGCCTCTTAAGCCCCAATCAGCCCCAGCATTTT
TRBV30	TRBD1	NA	TRBJ1-3	CAWARLTGTGRSGNTIYF	TGTGCCTGGGCTCGATTGACCGGGACAGGGAGATCCGGAAACACCATATATTTT
TRBV5-1	NA	NA	TRBJ2-7	CASSLIGRIDLSYEQYF	TGCGCCAGCAGCTTGATCGGCAGGATAGACCTCTCCTACGAGCAGTACTTC
TRBV30	NA	NA	TRBJ1-3	CAWGRLDSGNTIYF	TGTGCCTGGGGGAGGCTAGACTCTGGAAACACCATATATTTT
TRBV6-5	TRBD1	once	TRBJ1-2	CASRRDRNYGYTF	TGTGCCAGCAGACGGGACAGAAACTATGGCTACACCTTC
TRBV5-1	TRBD1	few	TRBJ2-7	CASSLDWDRATYEQYF	TGCGCCAGCAGCTTGGATTGGGACAGGGCAACCTACGAGCAGTACTTC
TRBV6-5	NA	medium-sized	TRBJ1-4	CASSFWGEKLFF	TGTGCCAGCAGTTTCTGGGGGGAAAAACTGTTTTTT
TRBV5-1	TRBD2	once	TRBJ2-5	CASSYRTSGSVQETQYF	TGCGCCAGCAGCTATAGGACTAGCGGGAGCGTCCAAGAGACCCAGTACTTC
TRBV5-1	NA	NA	TRBJ1-6	CASSIEGGYNSPLHF	TGCGCCAGCAGCATAGAGGGAGGCTATAATTCACCCCTCCACTTT
TRBV9	NA	NA	TRBJ2-3	CASSRGAVGNTDTQYF	TGTGCCAGCAGCCGAGGGGCAGTGGGAAACACAGATACGCAGTATTTT
TRBV25-1	TRBD2	NA	TRBJ2-7	CASSGRAGSLYEQYF	TGTGCCAGCAGTGGGAGAGCGGGATCCCTCTACGAGCAGTACTTC
TRBV7-2	TRBD1	once	TRBJ1-5	CASSQTGYSNQPQHF	TGTGCCAGCAGCCAGACAGGGTATAGCAATCAGCCCCAGCATTTT
TRBV30	TRBD1	NA	TRBJ2-7	CAWIPDRAGEQYF	TGTGCCTGGATACCGGACAGGGCGGGCGAGCAGTACTTC
TRBV4-1	NA	NA	TRBJ1-1	CASSHPQGGTEAFF	TGCGCCAGCAGCCACCCCCAGGGAGGAACTGAAGCTTTCTTT
TRBV6-1	NA	NA	TRBJ2-7	CASGTGSSSYEQYF	TGTGCCAGCGGAACAGGGTCCAGCTCCTACGAGCAGTACTTC
TRBV27	NA	NA	TRBJ2-7	CASSFSGGYEQYF	TGTGCCAGCAGTTTTTCCGGCGGCTACGAGCAGTACTTC
TRBV30	NA	NA	TRBJ1-2	CAWMGYSYTF	TGTGCCTGGATGGGATATAGCTACACCTTC
TRBV5-4	TRBD1	NA	TRBJ1-2	CASSVNLGTVQRDYGYTF	TGTGCCAGCAGCGTAAACCTTGGGACAGTCCAGAGAGACTATGGCTACACCTTC
TRBV5-1	NA	NA	TRBJ1-4	CASSSGGGIGEKLFF	TGCGCCAGCAGCTCCGGGGGGGGAATTGGGGAAAAACTGTTTTTT
TRBV7-9	NA	NA	TRBJ2-1	CASSFDTIEQFF	TGTGCCAGCAGCTTTGACACTATTGAGCAGTTCTTC
TRBV5-1	NA	NA	TRBJ2-3	CASSIGVLGTDTQYF	TGCGCCAGCAGTATCGGGGTATTGGGGACAGATACGCAGTATTTT
TRBV7-9	TRBD1	NA	TRBJ1-5	CASSLGTGDSNQPQHF	TGTGCCAGCAGCTTAGGGACAGGGGATAGCAATCAGCCCCAGCATTTT
TRBV4-1	TRBD1	few	TRBJ1-4	CASSHSTGTGNEKLFF	TGCGCCAGCAGCCACTCGACCGGGACAGGGAATGAAAAACTGTTTTTT
TRBV29-1	NA	NA	TRBJ1-5	CSVAGRGQPQHF	TGCAGCGTTGCGGGCAGGGGCCAGCCCCAGCATTTT
TRBV11-2	NA	few	TRBJ2-7	CASSYLVTRFYEQYF	TGTGCCAGCAGCTACCTTGTCACACGATTTTACGAGCAGTACTTC
TRBV5-1	NA	NA	TRBJ2-7	CASSSLGVGEQYF	TGCGCCAGCAGCTCCTTAGGGGTTGGCGAGCAGTACTTC
TRBV5-4	NA	NA	TRBJ2-7	CASSFYSSYEQYF	TGTGCCAGCAGCTTTTATAGCAGCTACGAGCAGTACTTC
TRBV6-6	NA	once	TRBJ1-1	CASCRGANTEAFF	TGTGCCAGTTGTCGAGGGGCAAACACTGAAGCTTTCTTT
TRBV6-5	TRBD1	NA	TRBJ1-6	CASSRDRRGSPLHF	TGTGCCAGCAGTCGGGACAGGCGAGGTTCACCCCTCCACTTT
TRBV6-1	NA	NA	TRBJ2-5	CASSDALQGGETQYF	TGTGCCAGCAGTGATGCGCTTCAGGGAGGAGAGACCCAGTACTTC
TRBV6-6	TRBD2	few	TRBJ2-7	CASSYGTSGYEQYF	TGTGCCAGCAGTTACGGGACTAGCGGCTACGAGCAGTACTTC
TRBV30	NA	NA	TRBJ2-6	CAWSVDFSGANVLTF	TGTGCCTGGAGTGTAGATTTTTCTGGGGCCAACGTCCTGACTTTC
TRBV7-9	TRBD1	once	TRBJ1-2	CASSLGQGRNYGYTF	TGTGCCAGCAGCCTCGGACAGGGGCGGAACTATGGCTACACCTTC
TRBV5-1	NA	NA	TRBJ2-1	CASSPGGRNEQFF	TGCGCCAGCAGCCCCGGGGGGCGGAATGAGCAGTTCTTC
TRBV29-1	TRBD1	NA	TRBJ2-1	CSVSPDRGHEQFF	TGCAGCGTTTCCCCGGACAGGGGACATGAGCAGTTCTTC
TRBV6-5	TRBD1	NA	TRBJ2-7	CASTPPGQGYEQYF	TGTGCCAGCACCCCACCGGGACAGGGGTACGAGCAGTACTTC
TRBV5-6	NA	NA	TRBJ2-7	CASSLVGGHYEQYF	TGTGCCAGCAGCTTGGTCGGCGGTCATTACGAGCAGTACTTC
TRBV5-4	TRBD1	NA	TRBJ2-7	CASSLGTDYEQYF	TGTGCCAGCAGCCTAGGGACAGACTACGAGCAGTACTTC
TRBV6-5	NA	NA	TRBJ2-3	CASRRSDETDTQYF	TGTGCCAGCAGGAGATCCGACGAAACAGATACGCAGTATTTT
TRBV6-6	TRBD2	NA	TRBJ2-7	CASSYSASGGEQYF	TGTGCCAGCAGTTACTCGGCTAGCGGGGGGGAGCAGTACTTC
TRBV5-1	NA	once	TRBJ2-7	CASSDVSPVQYF	TGCGCCAGCTCGGACGTCAGCCCGGTGCAGTACTTC